One and the same sample provided the 23 T cell receptor beta chains below, sequenced in a study of monozygotic twins with inflammatory bowel disease. After re-calling the 5' RACE reads, TCRdb lists one entry per CDR3 protein, DNA absent. In total, the table holds a few hundred thousand distinct CDR3 sequences. Sequenced material: blood. Receptor source: a human donor with ulcerative colitis or Crohn's disease, or a healthy co-twin of an affected twin (not recorded which).

V gene TRBV9 combines with J gene TRBJ2-3; there is no DNA to check the TCRdb D call of TRBD1. The CDR3 has 15 residues. Germline V gene lookup returns CDR1 SGDLS and CDR2 YYNGEE. This chain's CDR3 is CASSVVTGGGDTQYF.

J is TRBJ1-6 and V is TRBV6-6. CDR1 is MNHNY and CDR2 is SVGAGI in the germline V gene (reference sequence). The CDR3 has 12 residues. CDR3: CASSRGDSPLHF.

The chain links TRBV12-3 or TRBV12-4 to TRBJ2-3. The CDR3 has 13 amino acids. The CDR3 reads CASRLSDTDTQYF.

The chain is built from TRBV5-1 and TRBJ2-1; the TRBD2 assignment by TCRdb is unverifiable without DNA. The CDR3 covers 19 residues. Looked up from germline, CDR1 is SGHRS and CDR2 is YFSETQ. The CDR3 protein is CASSLLMGLAGGSGDEQFF.

The rearrangement joins TRBV12-3 or TRBV12-4 to TRBJ2-3; TCRdb's D gene call, TRBD1, goes unchecked for lack of DNA. The CDR3 covers 15 residues. The CDR3: CASSADRVETDTQYF.

This chain joins TRBV20-1 and TRBJ2-7; absent DNA, TCRdb's TRBD1 call cannot be checked. The CDR3 covers 13 residues. The germline CDR1 and CDR2 sequences are DFQATT and SNEGSKA (reference sequence). The CDR3 reads CSATNRAPYEQYF.

This sequence joins TRBV5-1 and TRBJ2-5; TCRdb outputs TRBD2, but without DNA this stays unchecked. CDR3 length equals 16 residues. Germline V lookup: CDR1 SGHRS, CDR2 YFSETQ. CDR3 sequence: CASSSMTSGVQETQYF.

The CDR3 loop is CASSYATGGTYEQYF. V and J are TRBV6-5 and TRBJ2-7; TCRdb gives TRBD1 as the D gene, but with no DNA this cannot be confirmed. Germline CDR1 MNHEY, CDR2 SVGAGI. CDR3 length equals 15 residues.

The V and J genes are TRBV12-3 or TRBV12-4 and TRBJ2-5; TCRdb reports TRBD2, a call that lacks DNA to check it against. CDR3 length: 11 residues. The CDR3 sequence is CAIGWGETQYF.

V and J are TRBV7-2 and TRBJ1-5. The CDR3 is made up of 13 amino acids. CDR1 is SGHTA and CDR2 is FQGNSA in the germline V gene. CDR3 loop: CASSLTEITPQHF.

This chain links TRBV9 with TRBJ2-1. CDR3 length: 14 amino acids. The V gene's germline CDR1 is SGDLS and CDR2 YYNGEE. The CDR3 is CASSVGADSNEQFF. Variable domain in full (rest from reference TRBV9 and TRBJ2-1): DSGVTQTPKHLITATGQRVTLRCSPRSGDLSVYWYQQSLDQGLQFLIQYYNGEERAKGNILERFSAQQFPDLHSELNLSSLELGDSALYFCASSVGADSNEQFFGPGTRLTVL.

CDR3 sequence reads: CASGSSGQNEQFF. The chain is built from TRBV12-5 and TRBJ2-1; TCRdb indicates TRBD1, and absent DNA this call remains unverified. The CDR3 is made up of 13 amino acids. Looked up from germline, CDR1 is LGHNT and CDR2 is FRNRAP.

The chain uses TRBV27 and TRBJ2-1; the D gene TCRdb calls, TRBD1, cannot be checked with no DNA. Germline loops: CDR1 MNHEY, CDR2 SMNVEV (reference sequence). The length of the CDR3 is 12 residues. CDR3 protein: CASSGQGSEQFF.

The rearrangement links TRBV19 to TRBJ2-3. The CDR3 has 13 amino acids. CDR1 and CDR2 (germline): LNHDA, SQIVND (reference sequence). The CDR3 loop reads CASSKDLPDTQYF.

The rearrangement links TRBV25-1 to TRBJ2-5; TCRdb indicates TRBD2, and absent DNA this call remains unverified. This CDR3 comprises 13 residues. The germline V gene has CDR1 MGHDK and CDR2 SYGVNS. CDR3 in amino acids: CASSELREETQYF.

CDR3 region: CASSHPIRETGNEQFF. V usage is TRBV4-1 and J usage is TRBJ2-1. Germline assignment: CDR1 MGHRA and CDR2 YSYEKL. This CDR3 has 16 residues.

The chain is built from TRBV7-9 and TRBJ1-1; TCRdb names TRBD1, which stays unverified in the absence of DNA. The CDR3 runs 17 residues. From germline, CDR1 is SEHNR and CDR2 FQNEAQ (reference sequence). CDR3 sequence reads: CASSLGQGGVLNTEAFF.

This chain joins TRBV19 and TRBJ2-5; without DNA, the TCRdb call of TRBD1 cannot be checked. The CDR3 is 16 amino acids. Germline V gives CDR1 LNHDA, CDR2 SQIVND (reference sequence). CDR3 loop: CASSIGDRDSQETQYF.

The chain links TRBV11-1 to TRBJ2-7; TCRdb gives TRBD1 as the D gene, but with no DNA this cannot be confirmed. Germline V lookup: CDR1 SGHAT, CDR2 FQDESV (reference sequence). CDR3 size: 18 residues. The CDR3 sequence: CASSLGKNSRGSDYEQYF.

The chain joins TRBV28 to TRBJ1-4; TCRdb names TRBD1, which stays unverified in the absence of DNA. Germline lookup yields CDR1 MDHEN and CDR2 SYDVKM. The CDR3 has 14 residues. This chain's CDR3 is CASSHRRDRVKLFF.

The chain combines TRBV2 with TRBJ2-7; with no DNA, the TCRdb D assignment of TRBD1 cannot be verified. The CDR3 spans 14 residues. CDR1 is SNHLY and CDR2 is FYNNEI in the germline V gene. The CDR3 region is CASSDQGAANEQYF.

The chain combines TRBV20-1 with TRBJ2-7; TCRdb's D gene call, TRBD1, goes unchecked for lack of DNA. The CDR3 loop spans 14 amino acids. Germline CDR1 reads DFQATT; CDR2 reads SNEGSKA (reference sequence). The CDR3 region is CSAFSPDRLYEQYF.

This chain's CDR3 is CASSPSDPNRVIAKNIQYF. V and J are TRBV4-1 and TRBJ2-4; the D call from TCRdb, TRBD1, cannot be confirmed without DNA. The CDR3 loop spans 19 amino acids. Germline lookup yields CDR1 MGHRA and CDR2 YSYEKL.